The 5 T cell receptor beta chains below were found in one sample sequenced in a study of blood T cell repertoires in COVID-19. Measured with immunoSEQ multiplex PCR; TCRdb has only the in-frame clones, and not every one. The profile shows tens of thousands of clones, 70% to 85% of them singletons. Sequencing was done on a sample of peripheral blood. These TCRs come from a human donor in a cohort sampled during active COVID-19.

The CDR3 spells CASSLNRGDEQYF. In DNA form, the CDR3 reads TGCGCCAGCAGCTTAAACAGGGGCGATGAACAGTACTTC. The genes are TRBV5-1 and TRBJ2-7; 7 bases are a match to TRBD1. There are 13 residues in the CDR3. Germline loops: CDR1 SGHRS, CDR2 YFSETQ. The V gene end was trimmed by 2 bases and the J gene end by 10 bases; junction bases not matched to a gene: 9.

V gene TRBV6-5 combines with J gene TRBJ2-7, with a tentative D call TRBD2 (5 bases). Trimming pared 4 bases from V and 6 bases from J, leaving 13 bases between. The germline gives CDR1 MNHEY, CDR2 SVGAGI. This CDR3 has 13 residues. The CDR3 reads CASSSPGSGEQYF. The CDR3 nucleotides are TGTGCCAGCAGTTCTCCCGGCAGCGGCGAGCAGTACTTC.

The V gene is TRBV10-3, the J gene TRBJ2-7; TRBD1 might be the D (5 bases). V was pared by 2 bases and J by 5 bases, with 13 bases between. The germline V gene has CDR1 ENHRY and CDR2 SYGVKD. The CDR3 covers 14 residues. The CDR3 DNA reads TGTGCCATCAGTGAGCGTGGACAAGATAACGAGCAGTACTTC. It translates to CAISERGQDNEQYF.

The chain has TRBV5-1 and TRBJ2-5; D is undetermined. The CDR3 is 13 amino acids. Germline V gene lookup returns CDR1 SGHRS and CDR2 YFSETQ. Trimming left V 2 bases short and J 2 bases short, with 7 bases between. The CDR3 DNA sequence: TGCGCCAGCAGCTTTGACTGGCAAGAGACCCAGTACTTC. It is translated as CASSFDWQETQYF.

This clone was observed a few times. The J gene is TRBJ1-2, the V gene TRBV19; 7 nucleotides align to TRBD1. This CDR3 has 15 residues. V gave up 6 bases and J gave up 4 bases; unmatched junction bases: 11. CDR1 is LNHDA, CDR2 SQIVND, per germline (reference sequence). The CDR3 DNA sequence: TGTGCCAGTAGCATCCCCACGACAGGGATCTATGGCTACACCTTC. It specifies CASSIPTTGIYGYTF.